These 4 T cell receptor beta chains were all obtained from the same sample, sequenced in a study of cytomegalovirus exposure and HLA in healthy donors. With 60 Vbeta and 13 Jbeta primers, the PCR was carried out. Produced via immunoSEQ multiplex PCR; TCRdb's table is partial and in-frame only. The repertoire holds some 220,000 clones, with just under 85% as singletons. The sample consisted of PBMCs. The receptor set was obtained from a woman aged 40 to 55 in good health and CMV-seronegative.

This clone was seen only once. The rearrangement uses TRBV19 and TRBJ2-1, with D perhaps TRBD2 (6 bases). The germline gives CDR1 LNHDA, CDR2 SQIVND (reference sequence). V dropped 3 bases and J dropped 5 bases, with 11 bases sitting between them. The CDR3 is made up of 14 amino acids. DNA for the CDR3: TGTGCCAGTAGTATCGCGGGGAGCGACAATGAGCAGTTCTTC. Translating it yields CASSIAGSDNEQFF.

The gene calls are TRBV18 and TRBJ1-3, with a possible D match to TRBD1 (5 bases). The CDR3 length is 17 residues. Germline V CDR1 and CDR2: KGHSH, LQKENI. Trimming stripped 5 bases from V and 2 bases from J, with 19 bases between. The CDR3 region has the DNA TGTGCCAGCTCAGCGCCGGGACTGAAGGTTGCTGGAAACACCATATATTTT. Its protein is CASSAPGLKVAGNTIYF.

The chain has TRBV7-2 and TRBJ2-7; TRBD2 aligns across 9 bases. Trimming at V came to 5 bases and at J to 3 bases, leaving 8 bases not matched to a gene. Per the germline V gene, CDR1 is SGHTA and CDR2 is FQGNSA. The CDR3 is 15 residues long. Here the CDR3 DNA reads TGTGCCAGCAGCCCCTCGGCAGCGGGGGGCTACGAGCAGTACTTC. Residues: CASSPSAAGGYEQYF. Supplemented by reference TRBV7-2 and TRBJ2-7, the full variable domain reads GAGVSQSPSNKVTEKGKDVELRCDPISGHTALYWYRQSLGQGLEFLIYFQGNSAPDKSGLPSDRFSAERTGGSVSTLTIQRTQQEDSAVYLCASSPSAAGGYEQYFGPGTRLTVT.

The chain couples TRBV7-9 to TRBJ2-5; TRBD1 agrees at 7 bases. The CDR3 sequence is 14 residues long. V was pared by 5 bases and J by 5 bases, with 8 bases of the junction left unmatched. Germline V gene lookup returns CDR1 SEHNR and CDR2 FQNEAQ (reference sequence). The CDR3: CASSRQGRSETQYF. In DNA form, the CDR3 reads TGTGCCAGCAGCCGACAGGGAAGGTCGGAGACCCAGTACTTC.